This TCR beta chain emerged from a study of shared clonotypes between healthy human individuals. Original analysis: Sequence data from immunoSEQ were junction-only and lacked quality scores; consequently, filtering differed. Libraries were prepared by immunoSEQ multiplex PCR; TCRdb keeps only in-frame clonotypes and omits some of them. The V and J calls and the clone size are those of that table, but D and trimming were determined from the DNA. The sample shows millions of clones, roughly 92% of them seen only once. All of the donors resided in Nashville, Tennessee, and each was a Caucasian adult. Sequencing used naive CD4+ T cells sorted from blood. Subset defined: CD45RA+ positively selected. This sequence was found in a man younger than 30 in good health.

The CDR3 DNA is TGTGCCTGGAGAATAGGACAGAATTCACCCCTCCACTTT. Amino acid sequence: CAWRIGQNSPLHF. The chain recombines TRBV30 with TRBJ1-6; tentatively, D is TRBD1 (6 bases). The CDR3 is 13 residues long. Germline lookup yields CDR1 GTSNPN and CDR2 SVGIG (reference sequence). V lost 3 bases and J 7 bases, leaving 10 bases between the germline ends.